This is a list of T cell receptor beta chains from one sample in a study of T cell repertoires in cytomegalovirus infection. Each CDR3 protein gets one entry after TCRdb re-called the reads with MiXCR. The sample includes approximately 500,000 distinct CDR3 sequences, 11% of them seen just once. The specimen sequenced was PBMCs. These receptors all stem from a human donor in good health (CMV status not recorded). Some clones in this sample may be carry-over from other donors' samples. Each CDR3 is given with its conserved first and last residue.

>TRBV15|TRBJ2-3
CATSSYAGTDTQYF
>TRBV11-2|TRBJ2-7
CASSGAMRGTYEQYF
>TRBV5-1|TRBJ2-5
CASSLWLTSGYQETQYF
>TRBV12-3/TRBV12-4|TRBJ2-1
CASSFQPEQFF
>TRBV5-4|TRBJ1-1
CASSLEGTRIGGTEAFF
>TRBV7-2|TRBJ2-7
CASSLDGGLSYEQYF
>TRBV9|TRBJ1-2
CASSPSAAGADYGYTF
>TRBV6-1|TRBJ1-4
CASTSGSPNEKLFF
>TRBV12-3/TRBV12-4|TRBJ2-2
CASSSGTGWAGELFF
>TRBV11-2|TRBJ1-2
CASSLSGGGTGPYGYTF
>TRBV4-2|TRBJ2-1
CASSQVSFQSSYNEQFF
>TRBV20-1|TRBJ1-1
CSASEANTEAFF
>TRBV7-9|TRBJ1-2
CASSADSPRGYTF
>TRBV5-1|TRBJ2-5
CASSYGQGRETQYF
>TRBV27|TRBJ1-6
CASSLSGASPLHF
>TRBV7-2|TRBJ2-2
CASSPWLLAGVPGELFF
>TRBV27|TRBJ1-1
CASGPLRGLNTEAFF
>TRBV19|TRBJ1-5
CASSDSLNQPQHF
>TRBV7-3|TRBJ2-1
CASSFGTGGTAVEQFF
>TRBV23-1|TRBJ1-2
CASSHKLDRRNYGYTF
>TRBV7-8|TRBJ1-2
CASSPRGPGYGYTF
>TRBV7-2|TRBJ2-2
CASSLQGAGGELFF
>TRBV7-2|TRBJ2-7
CASSLPHEQYF
>TRBV27|TRBJ1-1
CASADRNTEAFF